Sequencing of this T cell receptor beta chain was carried out in a study of T cells after posttransplantation cyclophosphamide. Broader study findings: Skin or GI-infiltrating T cells shared few TRB sequences with blood. Recipient CMV seropositivity and CMV reactivation strongly tracked TRB clonality. Later blood repertoires were often dominated by clones from the donor CD8+ memory compartment.

Treatment was busulfan-fludarabine conditioning, a marrow graft, and cyclophosphamide on days +3 and +4. By its share, this clone is large. The antigen is undetermined. Assay used: immunoSEQ multiplex PCR; TCRdb lists only in-frame clones, some missing. The sample lists about 6,800 clones; roughly 94% were seen once. The CDR3 length is 21 residues. The V gene's germline CDR1 is MGHRA and CDR2 YSYEKL. Trimming cost V 6 bases and J 0 bases, with 27 bases left between them. This receptor was identified in a female patient between 50 and 59 years old who received an allogeneic stem cell transplant from a related donor, was CMV-positive, and had no GVHD. The graft donor may be the source of some T cells. Sequencing used PBMCs, obtained less than 1,500 days after allogeneic stem cell transplant with posttransplant cyclophosphamide. J is TRBJ2-6 and V is TRBV4-1; D is possibly TRBD1 (5 bases). The CDR3 spells CASSGDPDSSNVLSGANVLTF. The CDR3 DNA follows: TGCGCCAGCAGTGGGGATCCAGACAGTTCAAATGTGCTCTCTGGGGCCAACGTCCTGACTTTC.